A single T cell receptor (beta chain) is shown here with its context. The sample originates from a study of OX40 agonist ivuxolimab in advanced cancers. Only in-frame clones appear in the TCRdb table, and some are missing; sequencing was by immunoSEQ multiplex PCR. This table has some 20,000 clones, 84% appearing once. Per germline, CDR1 LNHDA and CDR2 SQIVND (reference sequence). J was trimmed by 3 bases and V by 8 bases; bases with no gene match: 3. The CDR3 totals 12 residues. Sequences were derived from CD4+ or CD8+ T cells sorted from blood, sampled in a trial of the OX40 agonist ivuxolimab. The chain couples TRBV19 to TRBJ2-5; 7 nucleotides align to TRBD1. The origin of this receptor is an adult with an advanced solid tumor such as melanoma, head and neck, liver or kidney cancer. The CDR3 sequence: CASSGGKETQYF. The CDR3 DNA sequence: TGTGCCAGTTCAGGGGGTAAAGAGACCCAGTACTTC.